The next 5 T cell receptor beta chains were all read from a single sample in a study of T cell repertoires in cytomegalovirus infection. No antigen has been identified for these receptors. Via MiXCR, TCRdb re-called the reads, giving one row per CDR3 protein. The table lists 100,000 to 150,000 distinct CDR3 sequences, roughly 25% of them singletons. Source material: PBMCs, sequenced either directly or after in vitro stimulation (not recorded which). The receptors derive from a human donor in good health (CMV status not recorded). Some clones in this sample may be carry-over from other donors' samples.

The chain employs TRBV11-1 and TRBJ2-7; TRBD1 agrees at 9 bases. CDR1 SGHAT and CDR2 FQDESV come from the germline V gene (reference sequence). With V trimmed by 5 bases and J by 2 bases, 10 bases remained unmatched. The CDR3 is 16 amino acids. The CDR3 spells CASSQHAGTGTYEQYF. The CDR3 nucleotides are TGTGCCAGCAGCCAACACGCCGGGACAGGGACCTACGAGCAGTACTTC.

The sample holds a few counts of this clonotype. The chain couples TRBV7-9 to TRBJ2-5; D may be TRBD1 (5 bases). Germline CDR1 and CDR2: SEHNR and FQNEAQ (reference sequence). The CDR3 is 14 amino acids. The V gene lost 1 base and the J gene lost 1 base, with 7 bases spanning the gap. CDR3 nucleotides: TGTGCCAGCAGCTTAGGGACACCCCAAGAGACCCAGTACTTC. This sequence encodes CASSLGTPQETQYF.

CDR3 protein: CSASSGDYTTEAFF. In DNA form, the CDR3 reads TGCAGTGCTAGTAGTGGGGACTATACCACTGAAGCTTTCTTT. The chain carries TRBV20-1 and TRBJ1-1; D is possibly TRBD1 (5 bases). The CDR3 runs 14 residues. Germline-derived CDR1 and CDR2 are DFQATT and SNEGSKA (reference sequence). The V gene lost 3 bases and the J gene lost 4 bases, with 15 bases spanning the gap.

This clonotype was picked up many times. The chain combines TRBV2 with TRBJ1-1; 8 nucleotides align to TRBD1. V was clipped by 6 bases and J by 1 base; unmatched bases: 1. Germline-derived CDR1 and CDR2 are SNHLY and FYNNEI. The CDR3 is 13 residues long. The CDR3 sequence is CASSGQGNTEAFF. CDR3 nucleotides: TGTGCCAGCAGCGGACAGGGGAACACTGAAGCTTTCTTT. The full variable domain, completed using reference TRBV2 and TRBJ1-1, is EPEVTQTPSHQVTQMGQEVILRCVPISNHLYFYWYRQILGQKVEFLVSFYNNEISEKSEIFDDQFSVERPDGSNFTLKIRSTKLEDSAMYFCASSGQGNTEAFFGQGTRLTVV.

This clonotype was recorded a few times. CDR3 DNA: TGTGCCAGCTCACTATCGGACAAGTACGAGCAGTACGTC. This gives the protein CASSLSDKYEQYV. V usage is TRBV18 and J usage is TRBJ2-7, with D possibly being TRBD1 (5 bases). This CDR3 comprises 13 residues. V was pared by 4 bases and J by 4 bases, with 11 bases between. Germline V gives CDR1 KGHSH, CDR2 LQKENI.